This T cell receptor beta chain originates from a study of blood T cells in healthy people across ages. In this sample, this clonotype turned up a few times. The people who gave samples were healthy Caucasians from Russia, aged roughly 6 to 100. A sample-barcoded 5' primer and a J-beta primer mix were used in a second PCR of about 6 to 12 cycles. TCRdb redid the calling of the 5' RACE reads with MiXCR, one entry per CDR3 protein. The table records about 1.7 million distinct CDR3 sequences, 28% of them present only once. The CDR3 loop spans 17 amino acids. Germline CDR1 and CDR2: MGHRA and YSYEKL. The germline V and J ends were trimmed by 3 bases and 2 bases, with 18 bases remaining between them.

The V call is TRBV4-1, the J call TRBJ2-3; perhaps TRBD2 as D (6 bases). The sample was blood. The TCR comes from a woman aged 30 to 39 in good health. For the CDR3, the DNA is TGCGCCAGCAGCCATTGGCCCTTAGCGGAGTTCACAGATACGCAGTATTTT. It encodes CASSHWPLAEFTDTQYF.